Below, 13 T cell receptor beta chains from the same sample are listed, as sequenced in a study of T cell repertoires in cytomegalovirus infection. In TCRdb, the reads were re-called with MiXCR into one record per CDR3 protein. The repertoire consists of approximately 76,000 distinct CDR3 sequences, with more than 3% occurring once and the leading ten covering roughly 4.4%. Sequenced input: PBMCs. Every receptor here comes from a human donor in good health (CMV status not recorded). Some clones in this sample may be carry-over from other donors' samples.

This clonotype came up many times. The J gene is TRBJ1-2, the V gene TRBV6-2 or TRBV6-3; TRBD1 might be the D (6 bases). This CDR3 region has 14 residues. The germline V and J ends were trimmed by 8 bases and 6 bases, with 19 bases remaining between them. Germline V gives CDR1 MNHEY, CDR2 SVGEGT. CDR3: CASAKGGQADGYTF. The CDR3 nucleotides read TGTGCCAGCGCGAAGGGGGGACAAGCGGATGGCTACACCTTC.

In this sample, this clonotype turned up many times. The chain links TRBV7-8 to TRBJ2-2, with 11 bases fitting TRBD2. Germline V gene data show CDR1 as SGHVS and CDR2 as FQNEAQ. V lost 5 bases and J lost 2; bases outside the gene matches: 4. The CDR3 contains 16 residues. CDR3 sequence: CASSAGLADNTGELFF. The CDR3 DNA sequence: TGTGCCAGCAGCGCGGGACTAGCGGATAACACCGGGGAGCTGTTTTTT.

This clonotype was recorded at least ten times. The chain is built from TRBV7-2 and TRBJ2-5, with D uncertain. This CDR3 is built from 14 residues. In germline, CDR1 is SGHTA, CDR2 FQGNSA. The V and J ends lost 1 base and 4 bases respectively, with 10 bases between them. In DNA, the CDR3 is TGTGCCAGCAGCTTAGGATGGGTGTTAGAGACCCAGTACTTC. Amino acid sequence: CASSLGWVLETQYF.

In its sample, this clonotype was seen many times. This chain links TRBV11-2 with TRBJ2-3; TRBD1 agrees at 10 bases. The V segment lost 3 bases and the J segment 0 bases; nucleotides outside the gene matches: 0. The CDR3 contains 15 residues. The germline gives CDR1 SGHAT, CDR2 FQNNGV. CDR3 nucleotide sequence: TGTGCCAGCAGCTTGGGACAGGGGAGCACAGATACGCAGTATTTT. Its protein product is CASSLGQGSTDTQYF. Variable domain in full (rest from reference TRBV11-2 and TRBJ2-3): EAGVAQSPRYKIIEKRQSVAFWCNPISGHATLYWYQQILGQGPKLLIQFQNNGVVDDSQLPKDRFSAERLKGVDSTLKIQPAKLEDSAVYLCASSLGQGSTDTQYFGPGTRLTVL.

This clonotype occurred many times. The chain carries TRBV7-2 and TRBJ1-1, with TRBD1 matching 7 bases. Germline V gives CDR1 SGHTA, CDR2 FQGNSA. V shed 4 bases, J shed 0 bases, and the junction held 5 bases outside the gene matches. This CDR3 contains 15 residues. This CDR3 is CASSSGGQMNTEAFF. The CDR3 bases are TGTGCCAGCAGCTCGGGGGGACAGATGAACACTGAAGCTTTCTTT.

This clonotype has at least ten counts. The chain recombines TRBV7-9 with TRBJ2-7; TRBD1 matches at 7 bases. From germline, CDR1 is SEHNR and CDR2 FQNEAQ (reference sequence). Losses at the gene ends were 5 bases for V and 2 bases for J; bases not matched to a gene: 9. The CDR3 is 15 amino acids. This chain's CDR3 is CASSPGPTGTYEQYF. The CDR3 bases are TGTGCCAGCAGCCCCGGGCCGACAGGGACCTACGAGCAGTACTTC.

This clonotype showed up many times. The chain combines TRBV18 with TRBJ2-1; no clear D. V was cut by 1 base and J by 0 bases, with 19 bases left in between. The CDR3 is 19 residues long. Germline values: CDR1 KGHSH, CDR2 LQKENI. Written as DNA, the CDR3 is TGTGCCAGCTCACCACGCGCCAGCCCAAGAATAAGCTCCTACAATGAGCAGTTCTTC. This encodes CASSPRASPRISSYNEQFF.

This clonotype was recorded many times. This chain uses TRBV28 with TRBJ2-7; 8 bases match TRBD1. CDR3 length: 16 residues. With V trimmed by 7 bases and J by 5 bases, 16 bases remained unmatched. Germline CDR1 reads MDHEN; CDR2 reads SYDVKM. In DNA form, the CDR3 reads TGTGCCAGCACTCCGGCGGGCCGGGACAGGTACCACGAGCAGTACTTC. Encoded protein: CASTPAGRDRYHEQYF.

This clonotype was recorded at least ten times. The genes are TRBV2 and TRBJ2-2; possible D gene TRBD1, 6 bases. CDR1 SNHLY and CDR2 FYNNEI come from the germline V gene. CDR3 length: 14 residues. Trimming pared 6 bases from V and 5 bases from J, leaving 13 bases between. The CDR3, as DNA: TGTGCCAGCAGGGAGCAGGGGAGTACCGGGGAGCTGTTTTTT. Protein sequence: CASREQGSTGELFF.

This rearrangement joins TRBV6-2 or TRBV6-3 to TRBJ2-1; 9 bases line up with TRBD1. CDR1 and CDR2 (germline): MNHEY, SVGEGT. The V and J ends lost 6 bases and 7 bases, in that order; junction bases with no gene match: 4. The CDR3 contains 13 residues. The chain's CDR3 is CASSRDRANEQFF. Here the CDR3 DNA reads TGTGCCAGCAGCCGGGACAGGGCAAATGAGCAGTTCTTC.

This clonotype was counted ten times or more. V is TRBV7-2 and J is TRBJ2-5, with TRBD1 as a possible D gene (6 bases). The CDR3 runs 14 residues. Germline assignment: CDR1 SGHTA and CDR2 FQGNSA. Between the trimmed V and J ends, which lost 1 base and 0 bases, there was a span of 6 bases. This chain's CDR3 is CASSLEGDQETQYF. CDR3 nucleotides: TGTGCCAGCAGCTTAGAGGGGGACCAAGAGACCCAGTACTTC.

This clonotype was seen many times. CDR3 sequence: CASSLAGGFSSYEQYF. Written as DNA, the CDR3 is TGTGCCAGCAGCTTAGCGGGGGGCTTTAGCTCCTACGAGCAGTACTTC. The chain carries TRBV7-2 and TRBJ2-7, with D perhaps matching TRBD1 or TRBD2 (6 bases each). The V gene's germline CDR1 is SGHTA and CDR2 FQGNSA. V lost 0 bases and J 0 bases, leaving 12 bases between the germline ends. The CDR3 covers 16 residues.

This clonotype was picked up many times. This chain joins TRBV7-9 and TRBJ2-2; 10 nucleotides align to TRBD1. Germline V gives CDR1 SEHNR, CDR2 FQNEAQ (reference sequence). This CDR3 is 16 amino acids long. V shed 5 bases and J 3 bases; nucleotides not matched to a gene: 6. CDR3 protein: CASSPGQGIDTGELFF. The CDR3 DNA reads TGTGCCAGCAGCCCGGGACAGGGGATAGACACCGGGGAGCTGTTTTTT. The variable domain in full, completed from reference TRBV7-9 and TRBJ2-2, reads DTGVSQNPRHKITKRGQNVTFRCDPISEHNRLYWYRQTLGQGPEFLTYFQNEAQLEKSRLLSDRFSAERPKGSFSTLEIQRTEQGDSAMYLCASSPGQGIDTGELFFGEGSRLTVL.